These 13 T cell receptor beta chains share one sample of origin, sequenced in a study of cytomegalovirus exposure and HLA in healthy donors. The table came from immunoSEQ multiplex PCR; TCRdb's copy has only in-frame clones and leaves some out. The sample has about 240,000 clones, approximately 84% seen once. What was sequenced was PBMCs. Every receptor here comes from a woman aged 25 to 45 in good health and CMV-seropositive.

The chain combines TRBV2 with TRBJ1-1; no reliable D call. This CDR3 has 13 amino acids. Germline CDR1 SNHLY, CDR2 FYNNEI. V was trimmed by 1 base and J by 3 bases, leaving 6 bases between them. CDR3 sequence: CASSEDSYTEAFF. The CDR3 nucleotides read TGTGCCAGCAGTGAAGACAGTTACACTGAAGCTTTCTTT. Full variable domain (missing parts from reference TRBV2 and TRBJ1-1): EPEVTQTPSHQVTQMGQEVILRCVPISNHLYFYWYRQILGQKVEFLVSFYNNEISEKSEIFDDQFSVERPDGSNFTLKIRSTKLEDSAMYFCASSEDSYTEAFFGQGTRLTVV.

This clone was detected only once. The genes are TRBV7-2 and TRBJ1-3, with 10 bases identical to TRBD1. The V segment lost 3 bases and the J segment 2 bases; nucleotides outside the gene matches: 1. CDR1 and CDR2 (germline): SGHTA, FQGNSA. This CDR3 region has 15 residues. The chain's CDR3 is CASSFGTGAGNTIYF. DNA for the CDR3: TGTGCCAGCAGCTTCGGGACAGGGGCTGGAAACACCATATATTTT.

Worth noting for this clone: Other DNA sequences in the sample encode the same CDR3. DNA for the CDR3: TGTGCCAGCAGGCAGGGGGCAGGCAACACTGAAGCTTTCTTT. This encodes CASRQGAGNTEAFF. The V gene is TRBV6-1, the J gene TRBJ1-1; TRBD1 agrees at 8 bases. With 6 bases clipped from V and 2 bases from J, the junction kept 5 bases outside the gene matches. The V gene's germline CDR1 is MNHNS and CDR2 SASEGT. The length of the CDR3 is 14 residues.

The CDR3 sequence: CASSQVDFVKGEETQYF. The DNA of the CDR3 is TGCGCCAGCAGCCAAGTAGATTTCGTAAAGGGGGAAGAGACCCAGTACTTC. This rearrangement joins TRBV4-1 to TRBJ2-5; tentative D call: TRBD1 (6 bases). Germline V gives CDR1 MGHRA, CDR2 YSYEKL. CDR3 size: 17 residues. V was trimmed by 1 base and J by 3 bases, leaving 18 bases between them.

The chain links TRBV5-1 to TRBJ2-3, with D maybe TRBD1 (5 bases). This CDR3 has 15 residues. Germline loops: CDR1 SGHRS, CDR2 YFSETQ. Trimming shortened V by 0 bases and J by 0 bases, and 8 bases separated the two germline ends. The CDR3 region has the DNA TGCGCCAGCAGCTTGGGCGCAGGGAGCACAGATACGCAGTATTTT. Its protein product is CASSLGAGSTDTQYF.

This sequence joins TRBV5-1 and TRBJ1-4; the match to TRBD1 covers 7 bases. Germline V gene sequence: CDR1 SGHRS, CDR2 YFSETQ. The CDR3 totals 14 residues. After removal of 4 bases from V and 11 bases from J, the junction contained 11 bases not matched to a gene. The CDR3: CASSNQGEYGKLFF. The CDR3 DNA follows: TGCGCCAGCAGCAATCAGGGGGAGTATGGGAAACTGTTTTTT.

V gene TRBV7-9 combines with J gene TRBJ2-3, with TRBD1 matching over 9 bases. V lost 5 bases, J lost 1 base, and 7 bases stayed unmatched. Germline values: CDR1 SEHNR, CDR2 FQNEAQ (reference sequence). The length of the CDR3 is 16 residues. The chain's CDR3 is CASSPRGTGRTDTQYF. CDR3 nucleotides: TGTGCCAGCAGCCCCAGGGGGACAGGGCGCACAGATACGCAGTATTTT.

The V and J genes are TRBV11-2 and TRBJ1-2; 10 bases are shared with TRBD1. This CDR3 has 19 residues. Trimming cost V 5 bases and J 4 bases; bases outside gene matches: 19. Germline V gene sequence: CDR1 SGHAT, CDR2 FQNNGV. The CDR3 loop is CASSPKNGDRGEWAYGYTF. The CDR3 bases are TGTGCCAGCAGCCCAAAAAACGGGGACAGGGGAGAATGGGCCTATGGCTACACCTTC.

The DNA for the CDR3 is TGTGCCACCAGCGGGCCGGGACAGGGTAATCAGCCCCAGCATTTT. This encodes CATSGPGQGNQPQHF. The rearrangement uses TRBV15 and TRBJ1-5, with 9 bases identical to TRBD1. The junction had 6 bases not matched to a gene; V was cut back by 5 bases and J by 4 bases. Germline V gives CDR1 LNHNV, CDR2 YYDKDF (reference sequence). There are 15 residues in the CDR3.

The chain carries TRBV4-1 and TRBJ1-1, with D unresolved. V dropped 1 base and J dropped 0 bases, with 6 bases sitting between them. CDR3 size: 14 residues. The germline V gene encodes CDR1 MGHRA and CDR2 YSYEKL. The CDR3: CASSQGTVNTEAFF. In nucleotides, the CDR3 is TGCGCCAGCAGCCAAGGAACAGTGAACACTGAAGCTTTCTTT.

The V call is TRBV5-6, the J call TRBJ2-7; possible D gene TRBD1, 6 bases. Between the trimmed V and J ends, which lost 4 bases and 5 bases, there was a span of 16 bases. Germline-derived CDR1 and CDR2 are SGHDT and YYEEEE. The CDR3 has 14 residues. The CDR3 region is CASSQYRAGHEQYF. As DNA, the CDR3 is TGTGCCAGCAGCCAGTACAGGGCAGGCCACGAGCAGTACTTC.

The CDR3 nucleotides read TGCGCCAGCAGCTTGTCAGGGGGAAACACCATATATTTT. Translating gives CASSLSGGNTIYF. This chain joins TRBV5-1 and TRBJ1-3, with D possibly TRBD1 on 5 matching bases. The germline CDR1 and CDR2 sequences are SGHRS and YFSETQ. The CDR3 has 13 amino acids. Trimming removed 1 base at V and 4 bases at J, with 6 bases between.

This chain links TRBV5-1 with TRBJ2-1; 9 nucleotides match TRBD2. Losses at the gene ends were 2 bases for V and 4 bases for J; bases not matched to a gene: 10. The CDR3 sequence is 17 residues long. Germline V gene sequence: CDR1 SGHRS, CDR2 YFSETQ. The CDR3 here is CASSFGLAGGEYNEQFF. Here the CDR3 DNA reads TGCGCCAGCAGCTTCGGACTTGCGGGAGGGGAATACAATGAGCAGTTCTTC.